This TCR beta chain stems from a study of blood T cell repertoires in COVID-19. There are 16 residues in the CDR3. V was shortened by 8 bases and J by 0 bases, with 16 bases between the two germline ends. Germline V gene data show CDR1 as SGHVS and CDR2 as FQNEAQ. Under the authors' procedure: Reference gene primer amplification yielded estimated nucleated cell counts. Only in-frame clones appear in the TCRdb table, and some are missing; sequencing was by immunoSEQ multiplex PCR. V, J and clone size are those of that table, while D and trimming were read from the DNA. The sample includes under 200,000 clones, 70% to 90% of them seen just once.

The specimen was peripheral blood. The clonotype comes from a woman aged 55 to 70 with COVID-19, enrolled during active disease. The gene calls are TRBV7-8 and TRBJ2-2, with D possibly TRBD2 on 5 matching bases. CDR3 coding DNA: TGTGCCAGCCTCGGAGGAACAGAAACGAACACCGGGGAGCTGTTTTTT. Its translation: CASLGGTETNTGELFF.